The 16 T cell receptor beta chains below were found in one sample sequenced in a study of T cells in Graves' hyperthyroidism and ophthalmopathy. Amplification targeted TCR beta CDR3 regions from RNA transcripts. Primed by the HTBI set, a first-round RT-PCR was run on the TCR CDR3. TCRdb re-called the multiplex PCR reads with MiXCR, one entry per CDR3 protein. Of more than 500,000 distinct CDR3 sequences listed, 15% to 20% are singletons. The source material was blood. These receptors all come from a woman in her thirties with Graves' ophthalmopathy.

The chain joins TRBV7-2 to TRBJ2-5; 8 nucleotides match TRBD2. Germline trimming cut 7 bases from V and 3 bases from J; bases unmatched to any gene: 19. CDR1 and CDR2 (germline): SGHTA, FQGNSA. CDR3 size: 18 residues. CDR3 bases: TGTGCCAGCACAACCAGGAGGGCGCGCTCACTAGCGGAAGAGACCCAGTACTTC. Its translation is CASTTRRARSLAEETQYF.

The sample holds many counts of this clonotype. The gene calls are TRBV3-1 and TRBJ2-3; 10 positions agree with TRBD2. The ends lost 2 bases at V and 1 base at J; junction bases unmatched: 9. The CDR3 is 18 amino acids. Germline CDR1 LGHDT, CDR2 YNNKEL (reference sequence). The CDR3 nucleotides are TGTGCCAGCAGCCAATGGTCTAGCGGGAGTCGCGGCACAGATACGCAGTATTTT. This codes for CASSQWSSGSRGTDTQYF.

In its sample, this clonotype was seen many times. This rearrangement joins TRBV3-1 to TRBJ1-3; D perhaps matches TRBD1 (6 bases). The CDR3 runs 16 residues. The V end was cut by 5 bases, the J end by 1 base, with 15 bases between. The germline V gene has CDR1 LGHDT and CDR2 YNNKEL (reference sequence). CDR3 DNA sequence: TGTGCCAGCAGCTACAGGGCTTTACGATCTGGAAACACCATATATTTT. It is translated as CASSYRALRSGNTIYF.

This clonotype was seen a few times. The V gene is TRBV24-1, the J gene TRBJ2-3; perhaps TRBD2 as D (7 bases). Germline assignment: CDR1 KGHDR and CDR2 SFDVKD. This CDR3 is built from 17 residues. Trimming removed 4 bases from V and 2 bases from J, with 18 bases in between. CDR3: CATSDPWGGRNTDTQYF. DNA of the CDR3: TGTGCCACCAGTGACCCGTGGGGGGGGCGGAACACAGATACGCAGTATTTT.

This clonotype was detected only a few times. J is TRBJ2-2 and V is TRBV7-2, with 15 bases aligning to TRBD2. The CDR3 sequence is 19 residues long. V lost 2 bases and J lost 4; bases outside the gene matches: 8. CDR1 and CDR2 from the germline V gene are SGHTA and FQGNSA. CDR3 in amino acids: CASSLYMGGLAGGTGELFF. The CDR3 bases are TGTGCCAGCAGCTTATACATGGGGGGACTAGCGGGAGGCACCGGGGAGCTGTTTTTT. Looking up the rest from reference TRBV7-2 and TRBJ2-2 gives the full variable domain: GAGVSQSPSNKVTEKGKDVELRCDPISGHTALYWYRQSLGQGLEFLIYFQGNSAPDKSGLPSDRFSAERTGGSVSTLTIQRTQQEDSAVYLCASSLYMGGLAGGTGELFFGEGSRLTVL.

This clonotype was seen ten or more times. The rearrangement joins TRBV29-1 to TRBJ2-1; TRBD2 might be the D (5 bases). The CDR3 loop spans 15 amino acids. Trimming removed 4 bases from V and 7 bases from J, with 20 bases in between. CDR1 and CDR2 from the germline V gene are SQVTM and ANQGSEA. The CDR3 loop is CSVGDRRPPKNEQFF. CDR3 sequence (DNA): TGCAGCGTTGGTGACCGGAGGCCACCTAAGAATGAGCAGTTCTTC.

This clonotype was recorded a few times. V gene TRBV6-2 or TRBV6-3 combines with J gene TRBJ2-5; TRBD1 might be the D (7 bases). The CDR3 contains 12 residues. Trimming stripped 5 bases from V and 10 bases from J, with 14 bases between. Per the germline V gene, CDR1 is MNHEY and CDR2 is SVGEGT. CDR3 amino acids: CASSAGGRNQYF. The CDR3 nucleotides read TGTGCCAGCAGTGCAGGGGGGAGAAACCAGTACTTC.

Many counts were recorded for this clonotype. The chain is built from TRBV30 and TRBJ2-2, with unresolved D. Deletions cut 0 bases from V and 3 bases from J, with 5 bases between. Germline assignment: CDR1 GTSNPN and CDR2 SVGIG (reference sequence). The length of the CDR3 is 13 residues. CDR3 DNA: TGTGCCTGGAGTGTCTCCCACACCGGGGAGCTGTTTTTT. Protein sequence: CAWSVSHTGELFF.

This clonotype was seen more than once but under ten times. The chain couples TRBV29-1 to TRBJ2-1; possible D gene TRBD2, 6 bases. Germline V gene sequence: CDR1 SQVTM, CDR2 ANQGSEA. The CDR3 has 15 residues. Trimming pared 3 bases from V and 5 bases from J, leaving 17 bases between. The CDR3 DNA reads TGCAGCGTTGACTTATCCCGGACTACCGACAATGAGCAGTTCTTC. Amino acids: CSVDLSRTTDNEQFF.

In its sample, this clonotype was seen a few times. The chain has TRBV6-6 and TRBJ2-1; tentatively, D is TRBD1 (6 bases). CDR1 MNHNY and CDR2 SVGAGI come from the germline V gene (reference sequence). Trimming stripped 2 bases from V and 9 bases from J, with 17 bases between. This CDR3 contains 15 residues. Written as DNA, the CDR3 is TGTGCCAGCAGTTACGGCGCCGGGACATCAGTTGAGCAGTTCTTC. Its protein is CASSYGAGTSVEQFF.

This clonotype was observed at least ten times. The V gene is TRBV20-1, the J gene TRBJ2-1, with 12 nucleotides matching TRBD1. Germline loops: CDR1 DFQATT, CDR2 SNEGSKA (reference sequence). The CDR3 runs 15 residues. Trimming removed 5 bases from V and 1 base from J; junction bases left unmatched: 3. The CDR3 DNA reads TGCAGTGCTGGGACAGGGGGCAATTCCTACAATGAGCAGTTCTTC. Translation gives CSAGTGGNSYNEQFF.

In the case of this clonotype: A much larger clone is a single base away; this may be a read error. The V call is TRBV6-1, the J call TRBJ2-5; D may be TRBD1 (6 bases). CDR3 size: 14 residues. The germline CDR1 and CDR2 sequences are MNHNS and SASEGT. The CDR3 DNA sequence: TGTGCCGGCAGTTCAGGACAGTTAGAAGAGACCCAGTACTTC. Encoded protein: CAGSSGQLEETQYF.

This clonotype was detected only once. The chain links TRBV5-6 to TRBJ2-2, with 7 bases lining up with TRBD2. The CDR3 sequence is 15 residues long. Losses at the gene ends were 4 bases for V and 1 base for J; bases not matched to a gene: 4. CDR1 SGHDT and CDR2 YYEEEE come from the germline V gene. As DNA, the CDR3 is TGTGCCAGCAGCACCCTAGCGGTGAACACCGGGGAGCTGTTTTTT. This codes for CASSTLAVNTGELFF.

Remarks on this clonotype: This may arise from a read error, as a much more abundant clone is one base away. The chain is built from TRBV20-1 and TRBJ2-1, with 11 bases fitting TRBD2. The germline CDR1 and CDR2 sequences are DFQATT and SNEGSKA (reference sequence). The CDR3 has 18 amino acids. CDR3 in DNA: TGCAGTACTAGCACTGTGCTAGCGGGAGGCCTCTCCTACAATGAGCAGTTCTTC. This translates into CSTSTVLAGGLSYNEQFF.

This clonotype was observed a few times. The chain combines TRBV5-1 with TRBJ2-3, with D tentatively TRBD1 (6 bases). V lost 2 bases and J lost 2, with 15 bases in between. This CDR3 has 16 amino acids. Germline V lookup: CDR1 SGHRS, CDR2 YFSETQ. In DNA, the CDR3 is TGCGCCAGCAGCTTAAACCGGGACACCCACACAGATACGCAGTATTTT. It specifies CASSLNRDTHTDTQYF.

V and J are TRBV7-8 and TRBJ1-4; D is unresolved. Deletions cut 3 bases from V and 0 bases from J, with 8 bases between. Germline V gene data show CDR1 as SGHVS and CDR2 as FQNEAQ. The length of the CDR3 is 15 residues. The CDR3 region has the DNA TGTGCCAGCAGCTTTGTGGGTGCAACTAATGAAAAACTGTTTTTT. It encodes CASSFVGATNEKLFF.